The subject of this entry is one T cell receptor (beta chain). The data stem from a study of shared clonotypes between healthy human individuals. CDR1 and CDR2 (germline): SGHVS, FQNEAQ. V lost 5 bases and J lost 6, with 14 bases in between. The CDR3 is made up of 14 amino acids. The DNA input per sorted-subset replicate PCR was roughly 0.2 ug, corresponding to roughly 30,000 T cell genomes. The table came from immunoSEQ multiplex PCR; TCRdb's copy has only in-frame clones and leaves some out. This sample carries over a million clones, roughly 70% of them seen once, and the ten largest clones take about 1.5%.

The chain couples TRBV7-8 to TRBJ1-5; D is unresolved. This TCR derives from a man aged 18-30 years in good health. Sequencing was carried out using memory CD4+ T cells sorted from blood. Noted subset: CD45RA-negative fraction. CDR3 nucleotides: TGTGCCAGCAGCCCGCGGGAATTCCGTCAGCCCCAGCATTTT. Its protein product is CASSPREFRQPQHF.